These T cell receptor beta chains were read from a single sample in a study of blood T cells in healthy people across ages. One entry per CDR3 protein, called by TCRdb with MiXCR from the 5' RACE reads. The table has 750,000 or so distinct CDR3 sequences, 20% to 25% seen once. In addition, the sample was reused for a study of T cells of mothers and their children.

The sequencing input was blood. The receptors come from a boy between 10 and 17 years old in good health. Each CDR3 is given with its conserved first and last residue. D genes are given only for firm matches. Clone size, where shown, is once, few, many, or a class for clones that have expanded.

abundance	v_gene	d_gene	j_gene	CDR3aa	CDR3nt
few	TRBV14	TRBD1	TRBJ2-7	CASSEGARLQYF	TGTGCCAGCAGTGAGGGGGCTCGGTTACAGTACTTC
NA	TRBV6-6	NA	TRBJ2-7	CASTDLDSSYEQYF	TGTGCCAGCACTGACTTGGACAGCTCCTACGAGCAGTACTTC
few	TRBV7-2	TRBD2	TRBJ2-4	CASSYSPLTGGNIQYF	TGTGCCAGCAGTTATTCCCCACTCACGGGGGGAAACATTCAGTACTTC
NA	TRBV7-3	NA	TRBJ2-3	CASSLNGGIEDTQYF	TGTGCCAGCAGCTTAAACGGGGGCATAGAAGATACGCAGTATTTT
NA	TRBV9	TRBD1	TRBJ1-6	CASSPGQPNSPLHF	TGTGCCAGCAGTCCGGGACAGCCTAATTCACCCCTCCACTTT
few	TRBV7-8	NA	TRBJ1-3	CASSLLGESGNTIYF	TGTGCCAGCAGCTTATTAGGAGAATCTGGAAACACCATATATTTT
NA	TRBV7-9	TRBD1	TRBJ2-7	CASSFKQGPYEQYF	TGTGCCAGCAGCTTTAAACAGGGGCCCTACGAGCAGTACTTC
once	TRBV7-2	TRBD2	TRBJ2-3	CASSPLGLAVLGTQYF	TGTGCCAGCAGCCCTCTCGGACTAGCGGTCCTAGGTACGCAGTATTTT
NA	TRBV27	NA	TRBJ2-5	CASSSLQTVVGAQETQYF	TGTGCCAGCAGTTCCCTACAAACAGTGGTCGGTGCCCAAGAGACCCAGTACTTC
NA	TRBV29-1	NA	TRBJ2-5	CSAGTGEETQYF	TGCAGCGCCGGGACTGGGGAAGAGACCCAGTACTTC
few	TRBV4-2	TRBD1	TRBJ1-2	CASSQDSRGQSYGYTF	TGTGCCAGCAGCCAAGATTCTCGGGGACAGTCCTATGGCTACACCTTC
few	TRBV2	TRBD1	TRBJ1-2	CASSALGTGYGYTF	TGTGCCAGCAGTGCCCTTGGGACAGGCTATGGCTACACCTTC
NA	TRBV7-2	NA	TRBJ2-7	CASSFGAVYEQYF	TGTGCCAGCAGCTTCGGGGCAGTCTACGAGCAGTACTTC
NA	TRBV6-5	NA	TRBJ1-1	CASSPPGKPEAFF	TGTGCCAGCAGTCCCCCAGGGAAGCCTGAAGCTTTCTTT
NA	TRBV29-1	TRBD1	TRBJ2-7	CSATGNYEQYF	TGCAGCGCGACAGGGAACTACGAGCAGTACTTC
NA	TRBV13	TRBD2	TRBJ2-1	CASSTEGRTRDNEQFF	TGTGCCAGCAGCACCGAAGGGAGGACTAGGGACAATGAGCAGTTCTTC
NA	TRBV19	TRBD2	TRBJ2-5	CASSYGLADYQETQYF	TGTGCCAGTAGTTACGGACTAGCGGACTACCAAGAGACCCAGTACTTC
few	TRBV15	NA	TRBJ2-7	CATSRDLRGRSDEQYF	TGTGCCACCAGCAGAGATTTGAGAGGGAGGAGCGACGAGCAGTACTTC
few	TRBV18	NA	TRBJ2-3	CASSPRGASTDTQYF	TGTGCCAGCTCCCCCCGGGGGGCGAGCACAGATACGCAGTATTTT
NA	TRBV7-9	NA	TRBJ2-5	CASNMRDETQYF	TGTGCCAGCAACATGAGGGATGAGACCCAGTACTTC
NA	TRBV28	TRBD1	TRBJ2-7	CASIGQAYEQYF	TGTGCCAGCATTGGACAGGCCTACGAGCAGTACTTC
NA	TRBV7-3	NA	TRBJ2-5	CASSSTGLTQEETQYF	TGTGCCAGCAGCTCCACGGGGTTGACCCAAGAAGAGACCCAGTACTTC
NA	TRBV12-3/TRBV12-4	NA	TRBJ1-2	CASSLPQGNYGYTF	TGTGCCAGCAGTTTACCCCAGGGCAACTATGGCTACACCTTC
few	TRBV10-2	NA	TRBJ2-1	CASSPVGVLAADEQFF	TGCGCCAGCAGCCCCGTTGGAGTACTAGCTGCGGATGAGCAGTTCTTC
NA	TRBV28	NA	TRBJ1-5	CASSSQGLGRQPQHF	TGTGCCAGCAGTTCACAGGGATTGGGAAGACAGCCCCAGCATTTT
few	TRBV9	NA	TRBJ1-3	CASSVKGVYSGNTIYF	TGTGCCAGCAGCGTAAAAGGGGTCTACTCTGGAAACACCATATATTTT
few	TRBV7-2	NA	TRBJ1-2	CASSYRPGPPEGYTF	TGTGCCAGCAGCTATAGACCGGGACCCCCGGAGGGCTACACCTTC
NA	TRBV6-5	NA	TRBJ2-2	CASRLTGNTGELFF	TGTGCCAGCAGGCTGACTGGGAACACCGGGGAGCTGTTTTTT
NA	TRBV20-1	TRBD1	TRBJ2-7	CSAIADRPYEQYF	TGCAGTGCGATTGCGGACAGGCCCTACGAGCAGTACTTC
NA	TRBV6-5	TRBD1	TRBJ2-5	CATRQGDSTQYF	TGTGCCACCAGACAGGGGGATTCGACCCAGTACTTC
NA	TRBV6-5	NA	TRBJ1-5	CASSYSVGISPSNQPQHF	TGTGCCAGCAGTTATTCGGTAGGGATTAGTCCGAGCAATCAGCCCCAGCATTTT
few	TRBV12-3/TRBV12-4	TRBD2	TRBJ2-7	CASSPALAGYYEQYF	TGTGCCAGCAGCCCAGCCCTAGCGGGATACTACGAGCAGTACTTC
NA	TRBV7-9	NA	TRBJ2-5	CASSLDSGTQDQETQYF	TGTGCCAGCAGCTTAGATTCCGGGACACAAGACCAAGAGACCCAGTACTTC
NA	TRBV20-1	TRBD1	TRBJ1-1	CSGRDRGLITEAFF	TGCAGTGGCCGGGACAGGGGGTTAATCACTGAAGCTTTCTTT
NA	TRBV11-2	NA	TRBJ1-4	CASSPGGAANEKLFF	TGTGCCAGCAGCCCAGGCGGGGCGGCTAATGAAAAACTGTTTTTT
few	TRBV9	NA	TRBJ2-1	CASSLGGGINYNEQFF	TGTGCCAGCAGCCTAGGTGGGGGGATTAACTACAATGAGCAGTTCTTC
once	TRBV4-3	TRBD2	TRBJ2-1	CASSRGTSGDSYNEQFF	TGCGCCAGCAGCCGAGGGACTAGCGGGGACTCCTACAATGAGCAGTTCTTC
NA	TRBV5-1	NA	TRBJ2-7	CASSLEGEASYEQYF	TGCGCCAGCAGCTTGGAGGGGGAGGCCTCCTACGAGCAGTACTTC
NA	TRBV7-9	NA	TRBJ2-1	CASGPPEAEQFF	TGTGCCAGCGGCCCCCCCGAGGCTGAGCAGTTCTTC
NA	TRBV6-5	TRBD1	TRBJ2-5	CASRPGTGLAETQYF	TGTGCCAGCAGACCCGGGACAGGGCTCGCGGAGACCCAGTACTTC
once	TRBV6-1	TRBD1	TRBJ1-2	CASSPGTGGKGTRGYTF	TGTGCCAGCAGTCCCGGGACAGGGGGTAAAGGGACGAGGGGCTACACCTTC
NA	TRBV7-2	NA	TRBJ1-6	CASSLVWEGEALHF	TGTGCCAGCAGCTTAGTATGGGAAGGGGAGGCCCTCCACTTT
NA	TRBV12-3/TRBV12-4	NA	TRBJ2-4	CASSGTQNIQYF	TGTGCCAGCAGTGGTACACAAAACATTCAGTACTTC
many	TRBV5-1	TRBD1	TRBJ2-7	CASSLTGGYEQYF	TGTGCCAGCAGCCTGACAGGGGGCTACGAGCAGTACTTC
NA	TRBV29-1	NA	TRBJ2-2	CSVEYRVPGELFF	TGCAGCGTTGAGTACAGGGTTCCCGGGGAGCTGTTTTTT
NA	TRBV18	NA	TRBJ2-5	CASSPFEGKETQYF	TGTGCCAGCTCACCATTCGAAGGGAAAGAGACCCAGTACTTC
NA	TRBV2	NA	TRBJ2-5	CDSTEGGTQYF	TGTGACAGCACCGAGGGAGGGACCCAGTACTTC
NA	TRBV5-8	NA	TRBJ2-5	CASSYQAREQETQYF	TGTGCCAGCAGCTATCAAGCCAGGGAACAAGAGACCCAGTACTTC
NA	TRBV18	TRBD2	TRBJ2-1	CASSQGLASYNEQFF	TGTGCCAGCTCACAGGGACTAGCTTCTTACAATGAGCAGTTCTTC
NA	TRBV5-1	NA	TRBJ2-2	CASSFLWDTSTGELFF	TGCGCCAGCAGCTTTCTCTGGGACACCTCCACCGGGGAGCTGTTTTTT
NA	TRBV29-1	NA	TRBJ2-2	CSVGLVNTGELFF	TGCAGCGTTGGTCTGGTGAACACCGGGGAGCTGTTTTTT
NA	TRBV29-1	NA	TRBJ2-7	CSAAWGHEQYF	TGCAGCGCTGCTTGGGGACACGAGCAGTACTTC
NA	TRBV4-1	TRBD2	TRBJ2-1	CASSQDLASGGEQFF	TGCGCCAGCAGCCAAGATCTAGCTAGCGGAGGGGAGCAGTTCTTC
few	TRBV7-2	NA	TRBJ1-5	CASSLVAGAGNQPQHF	TGTGCCAGCAGCTTAGTAGCGGGGGCAGGCAATCAGCCCCAGCATTTT
few	TRBV29-1	NA	TRBJ2-3	CSVEDLGDTQYF	TGCAGCGTTGAAGATCTTGGGGATACGCAGTATTTT
NA	TRBV15	NA	TRBJ1-5	CATSRDPGAGQPQHF	TGTGCCACCAGCAGAGACCCCGGCGCAGGTCAGCCCCAGCATTTT
few	TRBV11-2	TRBD2	TRBJ2-3	CASSSTSGRATDTQYF	TGTGCCAGCAGCTCGACTAGCGGGAGGGCCACAGATACGCAGTATTTT